Each of the 13 T cell receptor beta chains below was sequenced from the same sample in a study of beta chain features in type 1 diabetes. The investigators reverse transcribed all of the isolated RNA, so they sequenced expressed TCRB transcripts. Data came from immunoSEQ multiplex PCR; TCRdb stores just in-frame clones and leaves some out. The data hold around 400,000 clones, with roughly 16% observed a single time. The sequencing input was naive CD4+ T cells from blood. The receptors shown here come from a woman aged 18 to 35 in good health.

J is TRBJ2-6 and V is TRBV6-4; no clear D. The germline CDR1 and CDR2 sequences are MRHNA and SNTAGT. This CDR3 spans 14 amino acids. The V end lost 4 bases, the J end lost 1 base, and 5 bases lay between the germline ends. The CDR3 DNA sequence: TGTGCCAGCAGTGTTAATTCTGGGGCCAACGTCCTGACTTTC. Translating gives CASSVNSGANVLTF.

This clone has only a few counts. The rearrangement joins TRBV15 to TRBJ2-2; 7 positions agree with TRBD2. Trimming removed 0 bases from V and 4 bases from J; junction bases left unmatched: 5. The CDR3 consists of 16 residues. Germline lookup yields CDR1 LNHNV and CDR2 YYDKDF (reference sequence). Here the CDR3 DNA reads TGTGCCACCAGCAGAGAAGCTAGCGGAGTCACCGGGGAGCTGTTTTTT. It specifies CATSREASGVTGELFF.

There are a few counts of this clone. This chain uses TRBV11-1 with TRBJ2-7, with D perhaps matching TRBD2 (5 bases). There are 18 residues in the CDR3. From germline, CDR1 is SGHAT and CDR2 FQDESV (reference sequence). Trimming pared 2 bases from V and 2 bases from J, leaving 22 bases between. In DNA form, the CDR3 reads TGTGCCAGCAGCTTAAGACGGGGATTCCTCGCAGAACCCTACGAGCAGTACTTC. Translated: CASSLRRGFLAEPYEQYF.

The rearrangement uses TRBV30 and TRBJ2-3, with TRBD1 matching over 9 bases. This CDR3 region has 16 residues. Germline assignment: CDR1 GTSNPN and CDR2 SVGIG (reference sequence). The junction had 9 bases not matched to a gene; V was cut back by 3 bases and J by 2 bases. As DNA, the CDR3 is TGTGCCTGGAGGGGCCGAGGACAGGGGTTCACAGATACGCAGTATTTT. Amino acid sequence: CAWRGRGQGFTDTQYF.

The chain employs TRBV27 and TRBJ2-1; 11 bases agree with TRBD2. Germline CDR1 reads MNHEY; CDR2 reads SMNVEV (reference sequence). This CDR3 has 14 residues. V lost 1 base to trimming and J lost 7 bases; unmatched junction nucleotides: 0. The chain's CDR3 is CASSLWTSGNEQFF. In DNA form, the CDR3 reads TGTGCCAGCAGTTTATGGACTAGCGGGAATGAGCAGTTCTTC.

This chain uses TRBV28 with TRBJ1-2; 8 bases are shared with TRBD1. With V trimmed by 5 bases and J by 2 bases, 10 bases remained unmatched. The length of the CDR3 is 16 residues. Per the germline V gene, CDR1 is MDHEN and CDR2 is SYDVKM. CDR3: CASSLSGQGTNYGYTF. The CDR3 nucleotides read TGTGCCAGCAGTCTCTCAGGACAGGGCACCAACTATGGCTACACCTTC.

This clone was detected a few times. This chain links TRBV12-5 with TRBJ2-1; 7 bases fit TRBD2. V was clipped by 6 bases and J by 6 bases; unmatched bases: 17. Per germline, CDR1 LGHNT and CDR2 FRNRAP. The CDR3 runs 17 residues. The CDR3 loop is CASGTAVGGVFSNEQFF. CDR3 nucleotide sequence: TGTGCTAGTGGCACTGCGGTGGGAGGGGTTTTTTCCAATGAGCAGTTCTTC. Combining the CDR3 with reference TRBV12-5 and TRBJ2-1 gives the whole variable domain DARVTQTPRHKVTEMGQEVTMRCQPILGHNTVFWYRQTMMQGLELLAYFRNRAPLDDSGMPKDRFSAEMPDATLATLKIQPSEPRDSAVYFCASGTAVGGVFSNEQFFGPGTRLTVL.

The chain employs TRBV2 and TRBJ2-3, with TRBD2 as a possible D gene (5 bases). The CDR3 consists of 12 residues. Per the germline V gene, CDR1 is SNHLY and CDR2 is FYNNEI. Trimming pared 6 bases from V and 10 bases from J, leaving 14 bases between. CDR3 bases: TGTGCCAGCAGGGTATCTAGCATGGCGCAGTATTTT. It is translated as CASRVSSMAQYF.

This rearrangement joins TRBV15 to TRBJ2-2; TRBD1 agrees at 9 bases. The CDR3 totals 17 residues. Trimming at V came to 2 bases and at J to 0 bases, leaving 4 bases not matched to a gene. Per germline, CDR1 LNHNV and CDR2 YYDKDF (reference sequence). The CDR3 loop is CATSRPRQGANTGELFF. The DNA for the CDR3 is TGTGCCACCAGCAGACCGAGACAGGGGGCGAACACCGGGGAGCTGTTTTTT. Variable domain in full (rest from reference TRBV15 and TRBJ2-2): DAMVIQNPRYQVTQFGKPVTLSCSQTLNHNVMYWYQQKSSQAPKLLFHYYDKDFNNEADTPDNFQSRRPNTSFCFLDIRSPGLGDTAMYLCATSRPRQGANTGELFFGEGSRLTVL.

This clone came up a few times. The chain combines TRBV9 with TRBJ2-3; D is ambiguous. CDR1 and CDR2 from the germline V gene are SGDLS and YYNGEE. The V gene lost 4 bases and the J gene lost 0 bases, with 12 bases spanning the gap. The CDR3 extends over 15 amino acids. CDR3 amino acids: CASSPPLTSTDTQYF. The CDR3 coding sequence is TGTGCCAGCAGCCCTCCGTTAACTAGCACAGATACGCAGTATTTT.

This clone was counted between two and nine times. The chain joins TRBV29-1 to TRBJ2-1, with 7 bases lining up with TRBD2. The CDR3 loop spans 15 amino acids. Looked up from germline, CDR1 is SQVTM and CDR2 is ANQGSEA. The V and J ends lost 5 bases and 3 bases, in that order; junction bases with no gene match: 10. CDR3 coding DNA: TGCAGCGTTCCCCGGTGGAGCGGGGACTACAATGAGCAGTTCTTC. Amino acids: CSVPRWSGDYNEQFF.

This clone was found a few times. The rearrangement uses TRBV10-3 and TRBJ2-1, with 11 bases lining up with TRBD1. This CDR3 comprises 17 residues. Germline CDR1 and CDR2: ENHRY and SYGVKD. Trimming cost V 3 bases and J 1 base; bases outside gene matches: 5. CDR3 amino acids: CAISETGTGGSYNEQFF. The CDR3 coding sequence is TGTGCCATCAGTGAAACCGGGACAGGGGGTTCCTACAATGAGCAGTTCTTC.

This chain connects TRBV27 to TRBJ1-1; 8 bases are a match to TRBD1. The CDR3 spans 14 residues. The J segment lost 1 base and the V segment lost 3 bases, leaving 1 base of the junction unmatched. CDR1 is MNHEY and CDR2 is SMNVEV in the germline V gene (reference sequence). CDR3 sequence reads: CASSFGQGNTEAFF. The CDR3 DNA is TGTGCCAGCAGTTTTGGACAGGGGAACACTGAAGCTTTCTTT.